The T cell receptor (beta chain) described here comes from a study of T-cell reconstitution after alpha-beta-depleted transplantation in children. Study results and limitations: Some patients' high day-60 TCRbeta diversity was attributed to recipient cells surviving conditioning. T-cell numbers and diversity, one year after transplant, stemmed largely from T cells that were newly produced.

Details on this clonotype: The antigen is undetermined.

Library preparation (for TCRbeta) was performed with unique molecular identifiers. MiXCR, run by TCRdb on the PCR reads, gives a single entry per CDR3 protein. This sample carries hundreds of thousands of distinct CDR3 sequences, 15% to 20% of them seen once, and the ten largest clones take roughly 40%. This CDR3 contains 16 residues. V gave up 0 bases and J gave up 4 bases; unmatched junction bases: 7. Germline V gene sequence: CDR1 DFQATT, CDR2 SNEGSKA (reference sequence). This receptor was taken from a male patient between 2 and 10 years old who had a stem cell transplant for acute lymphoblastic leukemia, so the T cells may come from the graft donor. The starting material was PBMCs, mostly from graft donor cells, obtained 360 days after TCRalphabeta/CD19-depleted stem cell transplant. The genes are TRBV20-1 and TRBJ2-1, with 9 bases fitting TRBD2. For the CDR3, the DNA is TGCAGTGCTAGAGATCTGCGGGAGGGCTGGTACAATGAGCAGTTCTTC. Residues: CSARDLREGWYNEQFF.